This TCR beta chain originates from a study of shared clonotypes between healthy human individuals. As for the study in general: Three plates each covered CD4 naive and memory; CD8 naive two, CD8 memory one.

Splitting of CD4+ cells produced CD45RA+ naive and CD45RA-negative memory subsets. The authors distributed each subset's genomic DNA evenly over several immunoSEQ plates. The method was immunoSEQ multiplex PCR; TCRdb's version includes in-frame clones alone and lacks a portion of them. Of under 2,500,000 clones in the sample, 90% to 96% are singletons; the top ten hold roughly 0.13%. The CDR3 runs 14 residues. Between the trimmed V and J ends, which lost 4 bases and 4 bases, there was a span of 14 bases. Germline V gene data show CDR1 as MNHEY and CDR2 as SVGAGI. The specimen was naive CD4+ T cells sorted from blood. Subset defined: CD45RA+ positively selected. The rearrangement uses TRBV6-5 and TRBJ2-7, with a tentative D call TRBD2 (6 bases). This TCR was sampled from a young man in good health. The CDR3 loop reads CASSSGSFGYEQYF. Here the CDR3 DNA reads TGTGCCAGCAGTTCCGGGAGCTTTGGGTACGAGCAGTACTTC.